The TCR beta chain under discussion was sequenced for a study of neurological immune-mediated disorders. Via MiXCR, TCRdb re-called the 5' RACE reads, giving one row per CDR3 protein. The table lists fewer than 80,000 distinct CDR3 sequences, approximately 4.6% of them singletons. This CDR3 is built from 14 residues. Germline V gene lookup returns CDR1 SNHLY and CDR2 FYNNEI. The V gene lost 0 bases and the J gene lost 0 bases, with 6 bases spanning the gap. This clonotype was counted many times. The chain carries TRBV2 and TRBJ2-7; D gene uncertain. Sequenced: PBMCs. This clonotype was obtained from a woman aged 45 to 65 with multiple sclerosis. The CDR3 region has the DNA TGTGCCAGCAGTGAAGCCGACGTCTCCTACGAGCAGTACTTC. It yields the protein CASSEADVSYEQYF.